Presented here are 26 T cell receptor beta chains from one specimen sequenced in a study of blood T cell repertoires in COVID-19 (dated by TCRdb to 2020 to 2021). Libraries were made using the immunoSEQ multiplex PCR assay. Entries here come from immuneACCESS through TCRdb and include only in-frame sequences with V and J called. Some clones fail to appear in such tables; in the studies checked, an unresolved V gene covers under half of the shortfall, and the cause of the remainder is unknown. This sample has around 270,000 clones in its table, and approximately 89% of those were observed once. The top ten clones comprise around 3.1% of the sample. The sequenced material came from PBMCs or T cells enriched from blood (not recorded which). These receptors all stem from a woman aged 40 to 50 who had been exposed to COVID-19.

The J gene is TRBJ1-3, the V gene TRBV10-3; TRBD1 matches at 9 bases. CDR3 length: 16 amino acids. With V trimmed by 6 bases and J by 3 bases, 9 bases remained unmatched. CDR1 ENHRY and CDR2 SYGVKD come from the germline V gene. CDR3 amino acids: CAIRKLQGALGNTIYF. As DNA, the CDR3 is TGTGCCATCAGGAAACTACAGGGGGCGCTTGGAAACACCATATATTTT.

The chain joins TRBV4-2 to TRBJ1-5; D is ambiguous. Germline-derived CDR1 and CDR2 are LGHNA and YNFKEQ. Between the trimmed V and J ends, which lost 0 bases and 4 bases, there was a span of 7 bases. CDR3 length: 14 amino acids. CDR3 amino acids: CASSQESQNQPQHF. The CDR3 DNA reads as TGTGCCAGCAGCCAAGAATCACAGAATCAGCCCCAGCATTTT.

The chain carries TRBV7-8 and TRBJ1-5; D perhaps matches TRBD1 (6 bases). The length of the CDR3 is 14 residues. Per germline, CDR1 SGHVS and CDR2 FQNEAQ. V was pared by 1 base and J by 4 bases, with 8 bases between. The CDR3 reads CASSLVQGNQPQHF. CDR3 sequence (DNA): TGTGCCAGCAGCTTAGTGCAGGGGAATCAGCCCCAGCATTTT.

This clone is a singleton in its sample. This sequence joins TRBV30 and TRBJ1-4; possibly TRBD1 for D (5 bases). This CDR3 has 15 amino acids. Germline CDR1 reads GTSNPN; CDR2 reads SVGIG (reference sequence). Trimming left V 3 bases short and J 5 bases short, with 16 bases between. The CDR3 loop is CAWSPGPIPNEKLFF. CDR3 DNA sequence: TGTGCCTGGAGCCCAGGGCCAATACCGAATGAAAAACTGTTTTTT.

This chain joins TRBV7-6 and TRBJ1-2, with TRBD1 as a possible D gene (6 bases). V lost 5 bases and J 4 bases, leaving 17 bases between the germline ends. The V gene's germline CDR1 is SGHVS and CDR2 FNYEAQ. This CDR3 region has 15 residues. The CDR3 bases are TGTGCCAGCAGCGAAAGGGACACACACTTCTATGGCTACACCTTC. Protein product: CASSERDTHFYGYTF.

This rearrangement joins TRBV7-2 to TRBJ2-2; TRBD1 might be the D (6 bases). The CDR3 extends over 16 amino acids. V was cut by 0 bases and J by 7 bases, with 15 bases left in between. CDR1 SGHTA and CDR2 FQGNSA come from the germline V gene. In nucleotides, the CDR3 is TGTGCCAGCAGCTTAGCGATGGCAGGGGTGAGCGGGGAGCTGTTTTTT. It encodes CASSLAMAGVSGELFF.

The V call is TRBV15, the J call TRBJ1-6; D unresolved. Germline CDR1 is LNHNV and CDR2 is YYDKDF (reference sequence). The length of the CDR3 is 17 residues. Trimming pared 0 bases from V and 0 bases from J, leaving 9 bases between. The CDR3 DNA reads TGTGCCACCAGCAGAGATCTGGGGAGCTCCTATAATTCACCCCTCCACTTT. Amino acid sequence: CATSRDLGSSYNSPLHF.

The rearrangement links TRBV7-3 to TRBJ2-3; a weak D match, TRBD2 (5 bases). Looked up from germline, CDR1 is SGHTA and CDR2 is FQGTGA. Trimming took 5 bases from V and 1 from J, leaving 13 bases between them. The CDR3 is made up of 15 amino acids. The CDR3 bases are TGTGCCAGCAGCAACCGGGGTACCCGCACAGATACGCAGTATTTT. Protein sequence: CASSNRGTRTDTQYF.

This clone has a single count. The rearrangement links TRBV20-1 to TRBJ2-1; D is possibly TRBD2 (6 bases). Trimming stripped 7 bases from V and 11 bases from J, with 12 bases between. The germline gives CDR1 DFQATT, CDR2 SNEGSKA (reference sequence). The CDR3 spans 10 residues. The CDR3 DNA reads TGCAGTGGAGGAGCGGGCAAGCAGTTCTTC. As protein: CSGGAGKQFF.

The CDR3 DNA follows: TGTGCCAGTCAACAGGGCGGGCTTCAGTACTTC. Its protein product is CASQQGGLQYF. V is TRBV19 and J is TRBJ2-4, with D tentatively TRBD1 (6 bases). CDR3 length: 11 residues. The V and J ends lost 8 bases and 11 bases respectively, with 13 bases between them. Germline V gene lookup returns CDR1 LNHDA and CDR2 SQIVND (reference sequence).

The CDR3 coding sequence is TGTGCCAGCAGTTTGGGGGCGAATCAGCCCCAGCATTTT. Its translation is CASSLGANQPQHF. The chain has TRBV6-2 or TRBV6-3 and TRBJ1-5, with TRBD1 as a possible D gene (6 bases). The CDR3 loop spans 13 amino acids. Trimming removed 4 bases at V and 4 bases at J, with 8 bases between. CDR1 and CDR2 from the germline V gene are MNHEY and SVGEGT.

The chain links TRBV7-2 to TRBJ2-5; maybe TRBD2 (6 bases). Germline-derived CDR1 and CDR2 are SGHTA and FQGNSA. Trimming cost V 6 bases and J 2 bases, with 16 bases left between them. CDR3 length equals 15 residues. The CDR3 reads CASRNRLGVQETQYF. The CDR3 bases are TGTGCCAGCAGGAATAGACTAGGGGTTCAAGAGACCCAGTACTTC.

V and J are TRBV4-3 and TRBJ1-5, with D maybe TRBD1 (5 bases). The germline V gene encodes CDR1 LGHNA and CDR2 YSLEER. This CDR3 comprises 14 residues. The ends were cut back, 4 bases at V and 2 bases at J, with 9 bases in the middle. CDR3 amino acids: CASSPGHRNQPQHF. In DNA, the CDR3 is TGCGCCAGCAGCCCCGGACACCGCAATCAGCCCCAGCATTTT.

The rearrangement joins TRBV2 to TRBJ2-4, with D possibly matching TRBD2 (7 bases). CDR3 length: 18 residues. V lost 3 bases and J 8 bases, leaving 26 bases between the germline ends. The V gene's germline CDR1 is SNHLY and CDR2 FYNNEI. The CDR3 nucleotides are TGTGCCAGCAGTGAGAAGATGGGCGGGGGCCAGATGGTTGACATTCAGTACTTC. As protein: CASSEKMGGGQMVDIQYF.

V and J are TRBV13 and TRBJ2-1; 8 bases are shared with TRBD2. This CDR3 has 13 amino acids. Germline CDR1 reads PRHDT; CDR2 reads FYEKMQ (reference sequence). The ends lost 7 bases at V and 5 bases at J; junction bases unmatched: 4. Here the CDR3 reads CASTTSGHNEQFF. The DNA of the CDR3 is TGTGCCAGCACCACTAGCGGACACAATGAGCAGTTCTTC.

J is TRBJ2-3 and V is TRBV25-1, with D hard to call. The V gene's germline CDR1 is MGHDK and CDR2 SYGVNS. Trimming left V 5 bases short and J 0 bases short, with 9 bases between. The CDR3 is 14 residues long. In DNA, the CDR3 is TGTGCCAGCAGTTTAAGAGCCAGCACAGATACGCAGTATTTT. Amino acids: CASSLRASTDTQYF.

The rearrangement joins TRBV7-6 to TRBJ1-6; D is unclear. This CDR3 has 13 residues. Per the germline V gene, CDR1 is SGHVS and CDR2 is FNYEAQ. The V end lost 2 bases, the J end lost 12 bases, and 11 bases lay between the germline ends. The CDR3 here is CASSLRSEEPLHF. The CDR3 region has the DNA TGTGCCAGCAGCTTAAGATCGGAGGAACCCCTCCACTTT.

This chain uses TRBV4-1 with TRBJ1-2; 10 bases are shared with TRBD1. The CDR3 totals 18 residues. Germline V gene sequence: CDR1 MGHRA, CDR2 YSYEKL. J lost 2 bases, V lost 1 base, and 10 bases had no gene match. The CDR3 region has the DNA TGCGCCAGCAGCCAAGGTCTACCCCCGGGACAGGGGAACTATGGCTACACCTTC. This codes for CASSQGLPPGQGNYGYTF.

The V call is TRBV9, the J call TRBJ2-1; D is possibly TRBD2 (6 bases). The V gene's germline CDR1 is SGDLS and CDR2 YYNGEE. The CDR3 is 15 residues long. Trimming pared 0 bases from V and 3 bases from J, leaving 10 bases between. CDR3 DNA: TGTGCCAGCAGCGTAGGGAGCGGGCGCTACAATGAGCAGTTCTTC. Translating gives CASSVGSGRYNEQFF.

This clone was recorded only once. The chain recombines TRBV28 with TRBJ2-1; 12 nucleotides line up with TRBD2. Trimming removed 8 bases from V and 0 bases from J; junction bases left unmatched: 17. The CDR3 extends over 20 amino acids. The germline CDR1 and CDR2 sequences are MDHEN and SYDVKM. The DNA for the CDR3 is TGTGCCAGCTTAACGTATGGGCTAGCGGGAGGGCGAAGCTCCTACAATGAGCAGTTCTTC. Its protein is CASLTYGLAGGRSSYNEQFF.

In its sample, this clone was seen a few times. This sequence joins TRBV28 and TRBJ2-7; 7 nucleotides match TRBD1. CDR1 and CDR2 from the germline V gene are MDHEN and SYDVKM. This CDR3 has 12 residues. V lost 8 bases and J lost 3; bases outside the gene matches: 4. The CDR3 nucleotides are TGTGCCAGCTGGGGACAGAGCTACGAGCAGTACTTC. Translating gives CASWGQSYEQYF.

The V call is TRBV5-1, the J call TRBJ2-5; 7 positions agree with TRBD1. Per the germline V gene, CDR1 is SGHRS and CDR2 is YFSETQ. The CDR3 sequence is 15 residues long. After removal of 4 bases from V and 1 base from J, the junction contained 7 bases not matched to a gene. The CDR3 is CASSRTGAPQETQYF. As DNA, the CDR3 is TGCGCCAGCAGCCGCACAGGGGCTCCCCAAGAGACCCAGTACTTC.

The chain employs TRBV11-3 and TRBJ2-3, with TRBD1 as a possible D gene (5 bases). Germline V gene data show CDR1 as SGHNT and CDR2 as YENEEA. Trimming shortened V by 7 bases and J by 0 bases, and 5 bases separated the two germline ends. There are 12 residues in the CDR3. Written as DNA, the CDR3 is TGTGCCAGCAAGGGGAGCACAGATACGCAGTATTTT. It is translated as CASKGSTDTQYF.

CDR3 sequence (DNA): TGTGCCACCAGTGAGAACAGGGTGGCCAAAAACATTCAGTACTTC. Encoded protein: CATSENRVAKNIQYF. The gene calls are TRBV24-1 and TRBJ2-4; D might be TRBD1 (6 bases). Looked up from germline, CDR1 is KGHDR and CDR2 is SFDVKD. Trimming took 4 bases from V and 1 from J, leaving 10 bases between them. The CDR3 has 15 amino acids.

This chain connects TRBV27 to TRBJ2-6, with D possibly TRBD2 on 5 matching bases. The ends were cut back, 1 base at V and 0 bases at J, with 13 bases in the middle. Germline V gene sequence: CDR1 MNHEY, CDR2 SMNVEV (reference sequence). CDR3 length: 18 amino acids. CDR3 amino acids: CASSLYRDTTSGANVLTF. In DNA form, the CDR3 reads TGTGCCAGCAGTTTATATCGGGATACGACCTCTGGGGCCAACGTCCTGACTTTC.

V usage is TRBV7-8 and J usage is TRBJ2-5; D is uncertain. Trimming removed 3 bases at V and 1 base at J, with 12 bases between. Per germline, CDR1 SGHVS and CDR2 FQNEAQ. The CDR3 has 15 residues. DNA for the CDR3: TGTGCCAGCAGCTTCCGTGACTTGGGCCAAGAGACCCAGTACTTC. This gives the protein CASSFRDLGQETQYF.